This is a list of T cell receptor beta chains from one sample in a study of blood T cell repertoires in COVID-19. TCRdb's table, derived via immunoSEQ multiplex PCR, lists solely in-frame clones and lacks some. This table has some 270,000 clones, around 85% appearing once. What was sequenced was peripheral blood. These receptors came from a human donor with COVID-19, enrolled during active disease. The donor label of this sample is uncertain. Each CDR3 is given with its conserved first and last residue. The D gene is left open where the match is weak. Clone size is given for some rows only: seen once, a few or many times, or a class if the clone is expanded.

V,J,D,length,size,DNA,CDR3
TRBV6-6,TRBJ2-3,.,14,.,TGTGCCAGCAGACTTACGGGAGGCACAGATACGCAGTATTTT,CASRLTGGTDTQYF
TRBV7-6,TRBJ1-3,.,15,.,TGTGCCAGCAGCCAGGAGGGTCTCTCTGGAAACACCATATATTTT,CASSQEGLSGNTIYF
TRBV5-1,TRBJ2-7,TRBD2,19,.,TGCGCCAGCAGCTTGGATGGACTAGCGGGGAGCCCTGGAAGCCACGAGCAGTACTTC,CASSLDGLAGSPGSHEQYF
TRBV6-2/TRBV6-3,TRBJ2-6,.,14,.,TGTGCCAGCACCCCCCAATCTGGGGCCAACGTCCTGACTTTC,CASTPQSGANVLTF
TRBV29-1,TRBJ1-2,TRBD1,15,few,TGCAGCGTTGAACAACGGACAGGGGGCCCTGGTGGCTACACCTTC,CSVEQRTGGPGGYTF
TRBV12-2,TRBJ2-7,.,14,.,TGTGCAAGTCGCGTGAGGCTAGCGGCCTACGAGCAGTACTTC,CASRVRLAAYEQYF
TRBV27,TRBJ1-4,.,14,.,TGTGCCAGCAGCTTTAGTTCAACTAATGAAAAACTGTTTTTT,CASSFSSTNEKLFF
TRBV30,TRBJ1-5,.,13,.,TGTGCCTGGAGGGACAGCCTTAATCAGCCCCAGCATTTT,CAWRDSLNQPQHF
TRBV4-1,TRBJ1-5,.,14,once,TGCGCCAGCAGCCAAGAGGGCCGAAATCAGCCCCAGCATTTT,CASSQEGRNQPQHF
TRBV5-6,TRBJ1-2,.,13,.,TGTGCCAGCAGCTTAGACACATCGTATGGCTACACCTTC,CASSLDTSYGYTF
TRBV6-2/TRBV6-3,TRBJ1-2,TRBD1,14,few,TGTGCCAGCAGTTCAGGGGGAGAAAGATATGGCTACACCTTC,CASSSGGERYGYTF
TRBV19,TRBJ1-5,TRBD1,14,.,TGTGCCAGTAGCCCGACAGGGGATAATCAGCCCCAGCATTTT,CASSPTGDNQPQHF
TRBV2,TRBJ1-2,.,11,.,TGTGCCAGCAGTTACGACAACAGCTACACCTTC,CASSYDNSYTF
TRBV6-2/TRBV6-3,TRBJ1-3,TRBD1,17,.,TGTGCCAGCAGTTCCCCGGACAGGAGTTACTCTGGAAACACCATATATTTT,CASSSPDRSYSGNTIYF
TRBV28,TRBJ1-5,.,14,.,TGTGCCAGCAGTTTGGCGGGAGGGCATCAGCCCCAGCATTTT,CASSLAGGHQPQHF
TRBV6-5,TRBJ2-5,TRBD2,15,.,TGTGCCAGCAGCAGGACTAGTGGGGCCGGGGAGACCCAGTACTTC,CASSRTSGAGETQYF
TRBV11-3,TRBJ1-1,.,14,.,TGTGCCAGCAGCCCCGGACTGGGACTTAGTGAAGCTTTCTTT,CASSPGLGLSEAFF
TRBV5-1,TRBJ2-3,TRBD2,14,.,TGCGCCAGCGGAGCGGGAGGCAACGCAGATACGCAGTATTTT,CASGAGGNADTQYF
TRBV11-2,TRBJ1-1,TRBD1,17,.,TGTGCCAGCAGCTTATCTCCCTACAGGGGCCTCGACACTGAAGCTTTCTTT,CASSLSPYRGLDTEAFF
TRBV5-4,TRBJ1-3,TRBD1,15,.,TGTGCCAGCAGCTTGGACAGGGGCGCTGGAAACACCATATATTTT,CASSLDRGAGNTIYF
TRBV6-2/TRBV6-3,TRBJ2-7,.,11,.,TGTGCCAGCAGTTATTATTACGAGCAGTACTTC,CASSYYYEQYF
TRBV5-1,TRBJ1-4,.,14,.,TGCGCCAGCAGCTTGTATTCAACTAATGAAAAACTGTTTTTT,CASSLYSTNEKLFF
TRBV12-5,TRBJ2-1,TRBD2,19,once,TGTGCTAGTGGTTTCCTCTCCTTGACTAGCGGGAGGGCCTACAATGAGCAGTTCTTC,CASGFLSLTSGRAYNEQFF
TRBV5-1,TRBJ2-6,TRBD1,16,.,TGCGCCAGCAGCCTAAGGGACAGGGAGGGGGCCAACGTCCTGACTTTC,CASSLRDREGANVLTF
TRBV7-2,TRBJ1-5,TRBD1,15,.,TGTGCCAGCAGCCCCGGGACAGGGTATAGTCAGCCCCAGCATTTT,CASSPGTGYSQPQHF
TRBV27,TRBJ2-1,.,15,.,TGTGCCAGCAGTTTTGGTATACAGGGTAACGATGAGCAGTTCTTC,CASSFGIQGNDEQFF
TRBV19,TRBJ1-2,TRBD1,16,.,TGTGCCAGTAGTGACTCCGGGACAGGGGGCCGGTATGGCTACACCTTC,CASSDSGTGGRYGYTF
TRBV7-9,TRBJ2-2,TRBD1,16,.,TGTGCCAGCAGCCCACGGGACAGGGAGATCTCCGGGGAGCTGTTTTTT,CASSPRDREISGELFF
TRBV19,TRBJ2-7,TRBD2,15,.,TGTGCCAGTAGTCCGACTAGCGGGAACGTCTACGAGCAGTACTTC,CASSPTSGNVYEQYF
TRBV6-6,TRBJ1-6,.,13,.,TGTGCCAGCAGTTCTGTGTTGAATTCACCCCTCCACTTT,CASSSVLNSPLHF
TRBV2,TRBJ1-1,.,14,.,TGTGCCAGCAGTGAATTGAGTTTGAACACTGAAGCTTTCTTT,CASSELSLNTEAFF
TRBV19,TRBJ1-1,.,14,.,TGTGCCAGTAGTATAGGCGGGAGTAGCACTGAAGCTTTCTTT,CASSIGGSSTEAFF